This T cell receptor (beta chain) was sequenced for a study of siplizumab effects on memory and regulatory T cells. As for this clone: The antigen remains undetermined.

Measured with immunoSEQ multiplex PCR; TCRdb has only the in-frame clones, and not every one. The top ten clones hold 3.5% to 4.5% of a sample with about 4,500 clones, around half of them seen once. This CDR3 is built from 15 residues. Germline assignment: CDR1 SGHTA and CDR2 FQGTGA. Trimming removed 4 bases from V and 7 bases from J; junction bases left unmatched: 9. It was at 37°C and for 5 to 7 days that the mixed lymphocyte reaction cells were cocultured. Sequences were obtained from CFSE-low (dividing) CD4+ T cells sorted from an allogeneic mixed lymphocyte reaction. The chain employs TRBV7-3 and TRBJ2-2, with 7 positions matching TRBD2. The sequence was collected from a human donor in good health; the cells came from an allogeneic mixed lymphocyte reaction. Some clones in this sample may be carry-over from other donors' samples. CDR3 DNA sequence: TGTGCCAGCAGCTGGCGGGAGAGAGGGGTCGGGGAGCTGTTTTTT. Translation: CASSWRERGVGELFF.